The clone carrying this T cell receptor beta chain was seen more than once but under ten times. This could be a read error, since a much larger clone is one nucleotide away. Since no conserved phenylalanine or tryptophan closes the CDR3, a read error is the likely cause. The sample is drawn from a study of breast tumors, draining lymph nodes, adjacent tissues. Breast cancer patients provided tissue from their axillary draining lymph nodes. Germline V gives CDR1 DFQATT, CDR2 SNEGSKA (reference sequence). V was clipped by 5 bases and J by 3 bases, with 14 bases between them. The CDR3 sequence is 13 residues long. MiXCR was run by TCRdb on the multiplex PCR reads, yielding one entry per CDR3 protein. The repertoire holds approximately 210,000 distinct CDR3 sequences, with around 32% as singletons.

The sequence was collected from a female donor with breast cancer. Some clones in this sample may be carry-over from other donors' samples. Specimen: axillary lymph node tissue. The chain uses TRBV20-1 and TRBJ2-7; a possible D gene is TRBD2 (5 bases). CDR3 DNA: TGCAGTGCTCGGGCCCCGGGGAGCTACGAGCAGTACCTC. Translation: CSARAPGSYEQYL.